These 13 T cell receptor beta chains share one sample of origin, sequenced in a study of blood T cell repertoires in COVID-19. The data were produced by immunoSEQ multiplex PCR, yet TCRdb's version contains in-frame clones alone and is incomplete. The sample holds roughly 200,000 clones, about 90% seen once. Sequenced material: peripheral blood. Receptor source: a man aged 18 to 29 with active or convalescent COVID-19.

For this clone: Other DNA sequences in this sample translate to the same CDR3. The chain employs TRBV12-3 or TRBV12-4 and TRBJ2-7; D is unclear. The CDR3 extends over 11 amino acids. Trimming took off 4 bases at V and 1 base at J, with 2 bases between the two ends. Written as DNA, the CDR3 is TGTGCCAGCAGTTCATCCTACGAGCAGTACTTC. This translates into CASSSSYEQYF.

V gene TRBV7-2 combines with J gene TRBJ1-5, with TRBD1 matching 7 bases. Trimming at V came to 1 base and at J to 3 bases, leaving 6 bases not matched to a gene. The germline V gene encodes CDR1 SGHTA and CDR2 FQGNSA. CDR3 length: 16 amino acids. The CDR3 sequence: CASSLGDSRFNQPQHF. The CDR3 region has the DNA TGTGCCAGCAGCTTAGGGGACAGTAGGTTCAATCAGCCCCAGCATTTT.

This CDR3 reads CASSLGPGGSYNEQFF. In DNA, the CDR3 is TGCGCCAGCAGCTTGGGTCCAGGGGGCTCCTACAATGAGCAGTTCTTC. This sequence joins TRBV5-1 and TRBJ2-1; 7 bases fit TRBD1. CDR3 length: 16 residues. The V gene end was trimmed by 0 bases and the J gene end by 0 bases; junction bases not matched to a gene: 3. Germline CDR1 SGHRS, CDR2 YFSETQ.

The genes are TRBV3-1 (or the pseudogene TRBV3-2) and TRBJ2-1; 9 bases are shared with TRBD1. The CDR3 has 17 amino acids. J was trimmed by 7 bases and V by 3 bases; bases with no gene match: 13. Germline loops: CDR1 LGHDT, CDR2 YNNKEL (reference sequence). CDR3 region: CASSQGGGQGILNEQFF. The CDR3 bases are TGTGCCAGCAGCCAGGGGGGAGGACAGGGGATTTTGAATGAGCAGTTCTTC.

The rearrangement links TRBV19 to TRBJ2-1; TRBD2 matches 11 bases. The germline CDR1 and CDR2 sequences are LNHDA and SQIVND (reference sequence). CDR3 length: 16 residues. V was pared by 5 bases and J by 2 bases, with 5 bases of the junction left unmatched. The CDR3 sequence is CASSLAGGGTYNEQFF. The DNA for the CDR3 is TGTGCCAGTAGTCTAGCGGGAGGTGGGACCTACAATGAGCAGTTCTTC.

The V call is TRBV29-1, the J call TRBJ1-2, with D possibly being TRBD1 (6 bases). V lost 4 bases and J lost 5, with 17 bases in between. Per the germline V gene, CDR1 is SQVTM and CDR2 is ANQGSEA. CDR3 length: 14 residues. The CDR3 coding sequence is TGCAGCGTTGTAGTGGGGGGGCGATCGTATGGCTACACCTTC. Translating it yields CSVVVGGRSYGYTF. Complete variable domain (other parts from reference TRBV29-1 and TRBJ1-2): SAVISQKPSRDICQRGTSLTIQCQVDSQVTMMFWYRQQPGQSLTLIATANQGSEATYESGFVIDKFPISRPNLTFSTLTVSNMSPEDSSIYLCSVVVGGRSYGYTFGSGTRLTVV.

The V and J genes are TRBV30 and TRBJ2-2; the D gene is possibly TRBD2 (6 bases). Germline lookup yields CDR1 GTSNPN and CDR2 SVGIG (reference sequence). CDR3 size: 15 residues. The germline V and J ends were trimmed by 3 bases and 4 bases, with 15 bases remaining between them. Written as DNA, the CDR3 is TGTGCCTGGAGATCGGGGACTTACCTCACCGGGGAGCTGTTTTTT. It encodes CAWRSGTYLTGELFF. Looking up the rest from reference TRBV30 and TRBJ2-2 gives the full variable domain: SQTIHQWPATLVQPVGSPLSLECTVEGTSNPNLYWYRQAAGRGLQLLFYSVGIGQISSEVPQNLSASRPQDRQFILSSKKLLLSDSGFYLCAWRSGTYLTGELFFGEGSRLTVL.

The chain combines TRBV7-9 with TRBJ1-6, with 7 positions matching TRBD1. V lost 4 bases, J lost 7 bases, and 7 bases stayed unmatched. Germline V gene data show CDR1 as SEHNR and CDR2 as FQNEAQ (reference sequence). The CDR3 covers 15 residues. In DNA, the CDR3 is TGTGCCAGCAGCTCCACCGGGACAGCAAATTCACCCCTCCACTTT. Translation gives CASSSTGTANSPLHF.

The V gene is TRBV5-1, the J gene TRBJ1-5; the D is unclear. V shed 4 bases and J shed 6 bases, with 17 bases lying between them. CDR1 and CDR2 from the germline V gene are SGHRS and YFSETQ. This CDR3 spans 15 amino acids. The CDR3 spells CASSPAPGSGQPQHF. The CDR3 DNA sequence: TGCGCCAGCAGCCCCGCACCGGGTTCGGGTCAGCCCCAGCATTTT.

The chain is built from TRBV4-1 and TRBJ2-1, with D possibly TRBD2 on 6 matching bases. The V end was cut by 0 bases, the J end by 15 bases, with 18 bases between. The CDR3 runs 14 residues. The germline V gene encodes CDR1 MGHRA and CDR2 YSYEKL. DNA for the CDR3: TGCGCCAGCAGCCAAGATTCCGGGCGCGGGACGCGGTTCTTC. Translated: CASSQDSGRGTRFF.

V is TRBV7-9 and J is TRBJ1-1; TRBD1 matches 12 bases. The germline V gene encodes CDR1 SEHNR and CDR2 FQNEAQ (reference sequence). After removal of 7 bases from V and 5 bases from J, the junction contained 11 bases not matched to a gene. The CDR3 runs 16 residues. This chain's CDR3 is CASNRPGQGAWTEAFF. CDR3 bases: TGTGCCAGCAACCGACCGGGACAGGGGGCTTGGACTGAAGCTTTCTTT.

The V call is TRBV6-2 or TRBV6-3, the J call TRBJ2-3; TRBD1 matches 7 bases. The CDR3 contains 17 residues. Trimming took 1 base from V and 1 from J; bases not matched to a gene: 8. Germline CDR1 MNHEY, CDR2 SVGEGT. CDR3 bases: TGTGCCAGCAGTTACTTGAAACAGGGGTGGCGCACAGATACGCAGTATTTT. Translation: CASSYLKQGWRTDTQYF.

The rearrangement uses TRBV6-5 and TRBJ2-7; D not resolved. This CDR3 is 15 amino acids long. Trimming cost V 0 bases and J 7 bases, with 16 bases left between them. Germline V lookup: CDR1 MNHEY, CDR2 SVGAGI. The DNA for the CDR3 is TGTGCCAGCAGTTACTCCTCATCCGCCCTCCGGGAGCAGTACTTC. Encoded protein: CASSYSSSALREQYF.